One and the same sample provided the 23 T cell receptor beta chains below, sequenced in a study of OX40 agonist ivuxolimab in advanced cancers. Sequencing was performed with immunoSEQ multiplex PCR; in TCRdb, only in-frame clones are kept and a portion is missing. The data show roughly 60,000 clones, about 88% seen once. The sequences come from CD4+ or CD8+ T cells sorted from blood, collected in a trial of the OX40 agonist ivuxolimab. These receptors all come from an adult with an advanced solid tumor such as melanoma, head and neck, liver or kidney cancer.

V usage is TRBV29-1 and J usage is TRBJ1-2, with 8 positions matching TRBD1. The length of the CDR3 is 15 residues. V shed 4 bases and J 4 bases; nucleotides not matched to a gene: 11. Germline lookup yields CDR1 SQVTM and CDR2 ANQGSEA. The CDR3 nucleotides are TGCAGCGTTGTTACAGCCGGGACAGGCTCCTATGGCTACACCTTC. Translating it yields CSVVTAGTGSYGYTF.

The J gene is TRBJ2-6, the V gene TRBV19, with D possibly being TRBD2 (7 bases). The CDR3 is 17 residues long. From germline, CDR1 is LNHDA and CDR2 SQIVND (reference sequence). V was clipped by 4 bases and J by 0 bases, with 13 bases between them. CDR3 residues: CASSTIGGPSGANVLTF. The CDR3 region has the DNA TGTGCCAGTAGTACCATCGGGGGGCCCTCTGGGGCCAACGTCCTGACTTTC. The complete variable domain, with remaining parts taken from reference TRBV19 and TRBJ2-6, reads DGGITQSPKYLFRKEGQNVTLSCEQNLNHDAMYWYRQDPGQGLRLIYYSQIVNDFQKGDIAEGYSVSREKKESFPLTVTSAQKNPTAFYLCASSTIGGPSGANVLTFGAGSRLTVL.

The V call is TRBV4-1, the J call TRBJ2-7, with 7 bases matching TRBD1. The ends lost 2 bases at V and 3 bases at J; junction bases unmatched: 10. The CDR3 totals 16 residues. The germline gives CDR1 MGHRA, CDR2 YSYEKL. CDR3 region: CASSQLGTASIYEQYF. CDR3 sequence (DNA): TGCGCCAGCAGCCAACTGGGGACAGCTTCCATCTACGAGCAGTACTTC.

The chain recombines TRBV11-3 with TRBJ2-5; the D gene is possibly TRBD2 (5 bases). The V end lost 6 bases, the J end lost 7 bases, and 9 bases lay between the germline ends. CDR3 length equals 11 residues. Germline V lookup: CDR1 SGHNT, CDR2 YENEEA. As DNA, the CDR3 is TGTGCCAGCAGGGGCAGCGGGACCCAGTACTTC. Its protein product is CASRGSGTQYF.

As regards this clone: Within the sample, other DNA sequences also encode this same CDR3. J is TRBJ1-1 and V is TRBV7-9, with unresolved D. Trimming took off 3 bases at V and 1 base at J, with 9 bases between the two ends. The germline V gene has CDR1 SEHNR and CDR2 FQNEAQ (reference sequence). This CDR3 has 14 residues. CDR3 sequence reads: CASSLGHPNTEAFF. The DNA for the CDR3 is TGTGCCAGCAGCTTGGGTCACCCGAACACTGAAGCTTTCTTT.

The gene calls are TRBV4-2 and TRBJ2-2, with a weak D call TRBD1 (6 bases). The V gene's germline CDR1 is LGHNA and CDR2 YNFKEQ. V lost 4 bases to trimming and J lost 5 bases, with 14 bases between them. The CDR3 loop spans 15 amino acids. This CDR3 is CASSPTGTLTGELFF. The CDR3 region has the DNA TGTGCCAGCAGCCCCACAGGGACGTTGACCGGGGAGCTGTTTTTT.

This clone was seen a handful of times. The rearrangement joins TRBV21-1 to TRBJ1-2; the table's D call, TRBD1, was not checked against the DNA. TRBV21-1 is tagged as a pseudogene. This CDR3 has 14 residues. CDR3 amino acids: CASSKVDTAYGYTF. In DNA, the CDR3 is TGTGCCAGCAGCAAAGTGGATACAGCCTATGGCTACACCTTC.

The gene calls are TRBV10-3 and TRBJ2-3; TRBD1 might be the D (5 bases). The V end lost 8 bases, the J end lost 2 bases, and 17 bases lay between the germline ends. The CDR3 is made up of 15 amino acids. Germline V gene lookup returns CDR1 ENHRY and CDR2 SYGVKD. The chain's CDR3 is CAISRGHPTTDTQYF. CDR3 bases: TGTGCCATCTCTAGAGGACACCCCACCACAGATACGCAGTATTTT.

The CDR3 sequence: CASSGVSTGNGYTF. CDR3 in DNA: TGTGCCAGCAGCGGGGTTTCCACAGGGAATGGCTACACCTTC. This rearrangement joins TRBV5-4 to TRBJ1-2; D is possibly TRBD1 (6 bases). The ends were cut back, 4 bases at V and 6 bases at J, with 16 bases in the middle. The CDR3 covers 14 residues. The germline V gene has CDR1 SGHNT and CDR2 YYREEE (reference sequence).

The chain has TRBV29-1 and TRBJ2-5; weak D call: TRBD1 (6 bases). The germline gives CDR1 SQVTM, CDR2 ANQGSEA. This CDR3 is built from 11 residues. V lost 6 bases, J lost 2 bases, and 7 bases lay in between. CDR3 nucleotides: TGCAGCGTAGGACAGCAAGAGACCCAGTACTTC. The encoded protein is CSVGQQETQYF. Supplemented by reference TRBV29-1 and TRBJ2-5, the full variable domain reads SAVISQKPSRDICQRGTSLTIQCQVDSQVTMMFWYRQQPGQSLTLIATANQGSEATYESGFVIDKFPISRPNLTFSTLTVSNMSPEDSSIYLCSVGQQETQYFGPGTRLLVL.

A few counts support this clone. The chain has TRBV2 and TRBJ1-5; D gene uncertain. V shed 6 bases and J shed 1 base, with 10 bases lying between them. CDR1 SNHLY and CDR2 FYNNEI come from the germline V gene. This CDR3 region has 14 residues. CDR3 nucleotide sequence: TGTGCCAGCAGGGCGGGCCTGAGCAATCAGCCCCAGCATTTT. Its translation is CASRAGLSNQPQHF.

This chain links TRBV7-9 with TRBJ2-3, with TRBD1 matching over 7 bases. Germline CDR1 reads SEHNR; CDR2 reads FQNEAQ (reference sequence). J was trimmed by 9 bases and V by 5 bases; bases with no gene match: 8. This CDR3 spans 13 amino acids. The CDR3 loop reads CASSLTGTVTQYF. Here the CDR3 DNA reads TGTGCCAGCAGCCTCACAGGGACAGTCACGCAGTATTTT. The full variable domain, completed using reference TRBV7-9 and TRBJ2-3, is DTGVSQNPRHKITKRGQNVTFRCDPISEHNRLYWYRQTLGQGPEFLTYFQNEAQLEKSRLLSDRFSAERPKGSFSTLEIQRTEQGDSAMYLCASSLTGTVTQYFGPGTRLTVL.

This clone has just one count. CDR3 coding DNA: TGTGCCAGCAGGGACTCAGCCTGGGGAAAGGACTATGGCTACACCTTC. Translated, it gives CASRDSAWGKDYGYTF. V is TRBV5-8 and J is TRBJ1-2, with D uncertain. CDR3 size: 16 residues. CDR1 SGHTS and CDR2 YDEGEE come from the germline V gene. The V and J ends lost 5 bases and 3 bases respectively, with 20 bases between them.

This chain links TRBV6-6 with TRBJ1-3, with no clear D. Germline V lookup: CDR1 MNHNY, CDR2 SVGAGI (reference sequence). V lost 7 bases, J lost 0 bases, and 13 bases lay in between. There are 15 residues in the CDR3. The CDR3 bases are TGTGCCAGCATCGACTCCGAGGGCTCTGGAAACACCATATATTTT. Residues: CASIDSEGSGNTIYF.

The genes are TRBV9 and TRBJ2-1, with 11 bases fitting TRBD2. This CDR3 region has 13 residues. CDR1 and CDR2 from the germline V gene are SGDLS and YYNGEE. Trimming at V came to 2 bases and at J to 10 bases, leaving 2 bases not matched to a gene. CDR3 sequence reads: CASSVGLAGEQFF. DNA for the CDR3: TGTGCCAGCAGCGTCGGACTAGCGGGCGAGCAGTTCTTC.

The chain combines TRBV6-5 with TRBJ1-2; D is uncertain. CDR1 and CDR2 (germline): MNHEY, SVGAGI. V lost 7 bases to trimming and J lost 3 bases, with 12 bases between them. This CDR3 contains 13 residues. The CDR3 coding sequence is TGTGCCAGCACACCGCACCCGGACTATGGCTACACCTTC. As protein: CASTPHPDYGYTF.

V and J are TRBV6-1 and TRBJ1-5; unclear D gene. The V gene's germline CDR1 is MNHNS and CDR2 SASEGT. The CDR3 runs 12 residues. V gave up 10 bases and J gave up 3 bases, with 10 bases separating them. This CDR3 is CATRGSNQPQHF. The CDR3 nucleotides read TGTGCCACCCGCGGCTCCAATCAGCCCCAGCATTTT.

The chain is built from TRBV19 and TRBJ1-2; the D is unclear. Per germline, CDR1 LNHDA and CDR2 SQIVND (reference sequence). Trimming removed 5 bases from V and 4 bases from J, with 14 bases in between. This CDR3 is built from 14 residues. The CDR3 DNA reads TGTGCCAGTAGTCTCAACTACAGAAGCTATGGCTACACCTTC. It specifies CASSLNYRSYGYTF.

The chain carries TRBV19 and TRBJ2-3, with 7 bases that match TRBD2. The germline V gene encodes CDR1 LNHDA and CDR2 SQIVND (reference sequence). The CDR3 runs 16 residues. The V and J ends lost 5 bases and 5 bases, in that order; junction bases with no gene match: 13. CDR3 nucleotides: TGTGCCAGTAGTCTACCCGGCGGGGAGGGTTTAGATACGCAGTATTTT. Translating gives CASSLPGGEGLDTQYF. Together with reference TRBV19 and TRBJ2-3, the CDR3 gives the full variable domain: DGGITQSPKYLFRKEGQNVTLSCEQNLNHDAMYWYRQDPGQGLRLIYYSQIVNDFQKGDIAEGYSVSREKKESFPLTVTSAQKNPTAFYLCASSLPGGEGLDTQYFGPGTRLTVL.

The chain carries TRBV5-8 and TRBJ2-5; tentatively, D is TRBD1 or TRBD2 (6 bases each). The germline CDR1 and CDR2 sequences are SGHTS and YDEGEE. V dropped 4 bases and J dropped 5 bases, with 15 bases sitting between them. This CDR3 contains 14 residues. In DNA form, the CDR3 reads TGTGCCAGCAGCCCGGAGGGGGGCCGGGAGACCCAGTACTTC. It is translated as CASSPEGGRETQYF.

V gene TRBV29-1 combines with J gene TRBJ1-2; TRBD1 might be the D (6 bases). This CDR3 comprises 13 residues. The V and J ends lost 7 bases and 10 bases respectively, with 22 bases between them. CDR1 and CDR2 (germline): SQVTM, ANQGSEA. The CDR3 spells CSAGEGVVLDYTF. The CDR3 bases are TGCAGCGCCGGGGAGGGGGTTGTCTTGGACTACACCTTC.

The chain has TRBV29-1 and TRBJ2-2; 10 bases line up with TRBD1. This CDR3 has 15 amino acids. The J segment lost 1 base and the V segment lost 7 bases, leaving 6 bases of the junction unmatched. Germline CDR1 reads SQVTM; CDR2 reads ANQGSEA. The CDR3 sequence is CSAERTGGNTGELFF. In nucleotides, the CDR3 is TGCAGCGCCGAAAGGACAGGGGGGAACACCGGGGAGCTGTTTTTT.

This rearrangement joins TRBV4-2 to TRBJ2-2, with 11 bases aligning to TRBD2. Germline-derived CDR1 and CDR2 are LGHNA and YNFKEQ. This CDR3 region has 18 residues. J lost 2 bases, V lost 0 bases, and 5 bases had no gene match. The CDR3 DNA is TGTGCCAGCAGCCAAGAGCTAGCGGGGGGCCCAAACACCGGGGAGCTGTTTTTT. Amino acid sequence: CASSQELAGGPNTGELFF.